What follows are 14 T cell receptor beta chains derived from one specimen sequenced in a study of preoperative IRX-2 immunotherapy in early breast cancer. Produced via immunoSEQ multiplex PCR; TCRdb's table is partial and in-frame only. The sample records approximately 98,000 clones, roughly 89% being singletons. Indicated treatment: preoperative locoregional IRX-2 cytokine immunotherapy. Sequenced material: tumor tissue, taken after IRX-2 immunotherapy. Receptor source: a human donor with breast cancer.

V and J are TRBV28 and TRBJ1-2; 8 bases are a match to TRBD1. Germline loops: CDR1 MDHEN, CDR2 SYDVKM. CDR3 length: 14 amino acids. Trimming took 7 bases from V and 6 from J; bases not matched to a gene: 10. CDR3 sequence: CASTLPQTGDGYTF. The CDR3 DNA follows: TGTGCCAGCACCTTGCCCCAGACAGGGGATGGCTACACCTTC.

The chain is built from TRBV28 and TRBJ2-7; TRBD2 is a possible D gene (6 bases). The CDR3 loop spans 15 amino acids. Germline CDR1 reads MDHEN; CDR2 reads SYDVKM. V lost 6 bases and J lost 1, with 16 bases in between. The CDR3 DNA follows: TGTGCCAGCAGCCCACCGGGACTCCGATCCTACGAGCAGTACTTC. Translating it yields CASSPPGLRSYEQYF.

This clone came up a few times. This chain joins TRBV11-3 and TRBJ1-5; no clear D. This CDR3 has 14 residues. CDR1 SGHNT and CDR2 YENEEA come from the germline V gene. V shed 6 bases and J shed 5 bases, with 14 bases lying between them. The CDR3 sequence is CASSSQGFDQPQHF. For the CDR3, the DNA is TGTGCCAGCAGTTCCCAAGGGTTCGATCAGCCCCAGCATTTT.

V is TRBV6-8 and J is TRBJ1-5; no clear D. CDR1 is MNHGY, CDR2 SAAAGT, per germline. This CDR3 is 16 amino acids long. V shed 1 base and J shed 2 bases, with 12 bases lying between them. As DNA, the CDR3 is TGTGCCAGCAGTTACTATCGCGCAGAGGGCAATCAGCCCCAGCATTTT. Its translation: CASSYYRAEGNQPQHF.

The count of this clone is one. The gene calls are TRBV29-1 and TRBJ2-5; D uncertain. V was pared by 6 bases and J by 2 bases, with 10 bases between. The CDR3 is 12 residues long. CDR1 is SQVTM, CDR2 ANQGSEA, per germline. This CDR3 reads CSVSPQQETQYF. In DNA, the CDR3 is TGCAGCGTCTCCCCCCAACAAGAGACCCAGTACTTC.

The CDR3 here is CASSQDIGAPYNEQFF. The CDR3 DNA follows: TGCGCCAGCAGCCAAGATATAGGGGCTCCCTACAATGAGCAGTTCTTC. The chain employs TRBV4-1 and TRBJ2-1; TRBD1 is a possible D gene (5 bases). Trimming stripped 0 bases from V and 2 bases from J, with 11 bases between. This CDR3 comprises 16 residues. The germline gives CDR1 MGHRA, CDR2 YSYEKL.

The chain employs TRBV28 and TRBJ2-7; a possible D gene is TRBD1 (6 bases). The CDR3 consists of 15 residues. Per germline, CDR1 MDHEN and CDR2 SYDVKM. The V and J ends lost 6 bases and 2 bases respectively, with 17 bases between them. CDR3 sequence reads: CASSQPLGQAYEQYF. CDR3 bases: TGTGCCAGCAGCCAACCGTTGGGACAAGCCTACGAGCAGTACTTC.

The J gene is TRBJ1-4, the V gene TRBV5-1; possible D gene TRBD1, 5 bases. Per germline, CDR1 SGHRS and CDR2 YFSETQ. Trimming removed 0 bases from V and 3 bases from J, with 18 bases in between. The CDR3 contains 18 residues. CDR3 nucleotide sequence: TGCGCCAGCAGCTTGGCAGGGCACGGTATCCTATCTAATGAAAAACTGTTTTTT. Translated: CASSLAGHGILSNEKLFF.

The rearrangement uses TRBV1 and TRBJ1-2. TRBV1 is classified as a pseudogene. CDR3 length: 13 residues. CDR3 in DNA: TGCGCCAGCAGCCAAGTAAGCAACTACGGCTACACCTTC. It codes for CASSQVSNYGYTF.

J is TRBJ1-5 and V is TRBV6-8, with 8 bases that match TRBD1. Germline V gene lookup returns CDR1 MNHGY and CDR2 SAAAGT. The CDR3 totals 14 residues. Losses at the gene ends were 6 bases for V and 4 bases for J; bases not matched to a gene: 5. CDR3 region: CASSRTGRNQPQHF. CDR3 bases: TGTGCCAGCAGCAGGACAGGGAGGAATCAGCCCCAGCATTTT.

The chain links TRBV30 to TRBJ1-4, with D possibly being TRBD1 (5 bases). CDR1 is GTSNPN, CDR2 SVGIG, per germline (reference sequence). Trimming cost V 2 bases and J 8 bases, with 12 bases left between them. This CDR3 region has 13 residues. The CDR3 bases are TGTGCCTGGAGTAAGGGGATAGGGGAAAAACTGTTTTTT. Translated, it gives CAWSKGIGEKLFF.

The chain's CDR3 is CASVKQNTDTQYF. CDR3 nucleotide sequence: TGTGCCAGCGTCAAACAGAACACAGATACGCAGTATTTT. The J gene is TRBJ2-3, the V gene TRBV6-8; D unclear. The CDR3 loop spans 13 amino acids. Germline CDR1 is MNHGY and CDR2 is SAAAGT. V dropped 8 bases and J dropped 2 bases, with 11 bases sitting between them.

This sequence joins TRBV19 and TRBJ2-7; D is unresolved. The CDR3 consists of 14 residues. Germline values: CDR1 LNHDA, CDR2 SQIVND (reference sequence). V was clipped by 3 bases and J by 2 bases, with 11 bases between them. The CDR3 DNA reads as TGTGCCAGTAGTATTTCGGCGTGGGCCTACGAGCAGTACTTC. Its protein product is CASSISAWAYEQYF. Drawing the rest from reference TRBV19 and TRBJ2-7, the complete variable domain is DGGITQSPKYLFRKEGQNVTLSCEQNLNHDAMYWYRQDPGQGLRLIYYSQIVNDFQKGDIAEGYSVSREKKESFPLTVTSAQKNPTAFYLCASSISAWAYEQYFGPGTRLTVT.

The chain links TRBV25-1 to TRBJ1-2, with a possible D match to TRBD1 (5 bases). The CDR3 runs 14 residues. V lost 6 bases and J 0 bases, leaving 11 bases between the germline ends. The germline V gene has CDR1 MGHDK and CDR2 SYGVNS. In DNA, the CDR3 is TGTGCCAGCAGGGGGGGTGGGACTAACTATGGCTACACCTTC. This encodes CASRGGGTNYGYTF.